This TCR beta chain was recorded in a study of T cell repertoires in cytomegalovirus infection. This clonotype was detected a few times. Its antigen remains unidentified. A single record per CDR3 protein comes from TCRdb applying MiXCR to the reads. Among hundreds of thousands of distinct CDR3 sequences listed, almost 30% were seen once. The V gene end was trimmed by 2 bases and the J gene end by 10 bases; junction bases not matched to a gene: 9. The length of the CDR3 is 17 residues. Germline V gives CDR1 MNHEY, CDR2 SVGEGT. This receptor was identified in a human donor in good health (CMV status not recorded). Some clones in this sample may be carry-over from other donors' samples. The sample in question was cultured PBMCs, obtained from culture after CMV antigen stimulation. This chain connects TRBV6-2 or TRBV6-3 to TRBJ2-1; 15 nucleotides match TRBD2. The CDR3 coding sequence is TGTGCCAGCAGTTACCTCCTGAGAGGACTAGCGGGAGGGGAGCAGTTCTTC. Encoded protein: CASSYLLRGLAGGEQFF.